This TCR beta chain was profiled in a study of blood T cell repertoires in COVID-19 (dated by TCRdb to 2020 to 2022). Looking at the study overall: Collaborator samples came from the United States, Italy and Spain and covered acute and convalescent phases of COVID-19. The material from the prospective study consisted of cDNA or gDNA derived from T cells, B-cell-depleted T cells, or PBMCs. Deeply sampled blood TCRbeta repertoires from subjects exposed to, actively infected with, or recovered from COVID-19 were included in the dataset. The repertoires were released in a freely available public database intended as a resource for research on the immune response to SARS-CoV-2. Samples were obtained from the ongoing ImmuneRACE study (first 160 participants) and from some 1,300 subjects provided by 6 global collaborators. Nearly every sample came with metadata listing a de-identified subject ID, COVID-19 status, age in years and sex. HLA class I and class II types, where available, came from metadata supplied by the sample provider rather than from assay-based typing. Overall study results and their limits: The quantity of clinical and demographic metadata differed by source and by participant and was supplied without curation.

In Seattle, one collaborating source enrolled patients while the infection was active and tracked those patients longitudinally over the course of disease. Each collaborating institution followed its own protocols to collect whole blood in K2EDTA tubes. For TCRbeta analysis, collaborator samples were shipped as frozen whole blood, as isolated PBMCs, or as DNA extracted from either sample type. TCRbeta CDR3 regions were amplified from genomic DNA using the immunoSEQ Assay, a bias-controlled multiplex PCR. The study's own analysis went as follows. The number of nucleated cells in each sample was estimated by amplification of reference gene primers within the assay. To quantify the absolute abundance of each unique TCRbeta CDR3 rearrangement, sequence reads were collapsed and filtered. For each sample, productive Simpson clonality was calculated by taking the square root of Simpson's diversity index across productive rearrangements. The table was pulled from immuneACCESS by TCRdb, which kept in-frame rearrangements only. Such tables lose some clones; where checked, under half of the loss comes from unresolved V genes, and the rest has no known cause. For V, J and clone size, that table is used; D and trimming come from the DNA. In all, the sample holds hundreds of thousands of clones, and nearly 90% of those were seen once. 0.9% of the sample is taken by the ten largest.

A note on this clone: What antigen it recognizes has not been identified. No much larger clone is present one base from it, and per-base qualities are unavailable.

Sample: peripheral blood. The receptor was isolated from a man aged 18 to 29 with COVID-19, enrolled during active disease.

The base sequence is TGTGCCATCAGTGTAATGGGGCTGAATGGCTACACCTTC. Its amino acids are CAISVMGLNGYTF. The chain is made from TRBV10-3 and TRBJ1-2; the best D guess is TRBD1, with 5 bases matching. From cysteine to phenylalanine, the CDR3 is 13 amino acids long. The CDR3 DNA has 39 bases and is translated from base 1. Based on the germline V gene, the CDR1 and CDR2 sequences are ENHRY and SYGVKD. V lost 4 bases and J lost 6 bases; the stretch between them is 12 bases long.